This T cell receptor beta chain was recovered during a study of blood T cell repertoires in COVID-19. As for the study in general: Sources were T cells, B-cell-depleted T cells, or PBMCs; the material itself was cDNA or gDNA.

The CDR3 has 11 residues. Trimming removed 6 bases at V and 5 bases at J, with 6 bases between. Donors in Cohort 3 who had recovered were those with two negative PCRs, healthcare professional clearance, or resolution of their symptoms. The repertoire was sequenced with immunoSEQ multiplex PCR; TCRdb's copy has only in-frame clones and lacks some. The sample holds roughly 400,000 clones, 75% to 90% seen once. The specimen sequenced was PBMCs or T cells enriched from blood (not recorded which). The chain couples TRBV12-3 or TRBV12-4 to TRBJ2-3; D may be TRBD1 (5 bases). The sequence was obtained from a man aged 30 to 45 who had recovered from COVID-19. This chain's CDR3 is CASSQGDTQYF. The CDR3 region has the DNA TGTGCCAGCAGCCAGGGAGATACGCAGTATTTT.